This T cell receptor (beta chain) appears in the sequencing data of a study of somatic mutations in cytotoxic T cells in rheumatoid arthritis. The V gene end was trimmed by 8 bases and the J gene end by 3 bases; junction bases not matched to a gene: 6. This CDR3 contains 13 residues. From germline, CDR1 is MDHEN and CDR2 SYDVKM. Repertoires were generated with immunoSEQ multiplex PCR, while TCRdb's copy carries only in-frame clones and drops some. The sample has about 11,000 clones; 70% to 80% are singletons. This TCR derives from a man in his 70s in good health. V gene TRBV28 combines with J gene TRBJ2-7; 8 bases are a match to TRBD1. Sequencing was done on a sample of CD8+ T cells sorted from blood. CDR3: CASRDRLNYEQYF. CDR3 DNA sequence: TGTGCCAGCCGGGACAGGCTTAACTACGAGCAGTACTTC.